This TCR beta chain was sequenced in a study of T cells in Graves' hyperthyroidism and ophthalmopathy. Turning to the study itself: Peripheral blood was drawn at first diagnosis, prior to all treatment.

Amplified TCR beta CDR3 regions came from RNA transcripts. HTBI primers drove first-round RT-PCR of the TCR CDR3. TCRdb used MiXCR to reprocess the multiplex PCR reads, holding one entry per CDR3 protein. The table has around 560,000 distinct CDR3 sequences, 16% seen once. Study-level results: Ophthalmopathy prediction by the model preceded onset by a median roughly 6 months.

CDR1 is KGHSH, CDR2 LQKENI, per germline. Trimming at V came to 3 bases and at J to 5 bases, leaving 1 base not matched to a gene. This CDR3 has 13 amino acids. Fresh 10 ml peripheral blood yielded PBMCs. Many counts were recorded for this clonotype. Its antigen is currently unknown. The V gene is TRBV18, the J gene TRBJ2-1; 7 nucleotides line up with TRBD1. The sequenced sample consisted of blood. This sequence originates from a woman aged 18-29 years with Graves' hyperthyroidism. The CDR3 DNA reads TGTGCCAGCTCACCGGGACAGAACAATGAGCAGTTCTTC. It encodes CASSPGQNNEQFF.